Each of the 20 T cell receptor beta chains below was sequenced from the same sample in a study of OX40 agonist ivuxolimab in advanced cancers. Produced via immunoSEQ multiplex PCR; TCRdb's table is partial and in-frame only. The profile covers about 51,000 clones, with about 80% appearing a single time and just over 3% taken by the ten largest. The source was CD4+ or CD8+ T cells sorted from blood, collected in a trial of the OX40 agonist ivuxolimab. The source of these receptors is an adult with an advanced solid tumor such as melanoma, head and neck, liver or kidney cancer.

The chain has TRBV27 and TRBJ1-1; D perhaps matches TRBD1 (5 bases). The CDR3 sequence is 14 residues long. Germline loops: CDR1 MNHEY, CDR2 SMNVEV (reference sequence). Between the trimmed V and J ends, which lost 0 bases and 7 bases, there was a span of 12 bases. Written as DNA, the CDR3 is TGTGCCAGCAGTTTATCGCAGGGTACCCATGAAGCTTTCTTT. Amino acids: CASSLSQGTHEAFF.

In DNA, the CDR3 is TGTGCCAGCAGCGTAGGGACAGGGGGCTCCTACAATGAGCAGTTCTTC. Translated: CASSVGTGGSYNEQFF. V usage is TRBV9 and J usage is TRBJ2-1; TRBD1 agrees at 10 bases. The germline V gene encodes CDR1 SGDLS and CDR2 YYNGEE. V was pared by 0 bases and J by 0 bases, with 0 bases of the junction left unmatched. This CDR3 is 16 amino acids long.

V gene TRBV10-2 combines with J gene TRBJ1-1, with a possible D match to TRBD1 (6 bases). Germline CDR1 and CDR2: WSHSY and SAAADI. The CDR3 totals 16 residues. The CDR3 nucleotides are TGCGCAAGTCTGGGGGGGGCTAGCAGGGTGAACACTGAAGCTTTCTTT. It codes for CASLGGASRVNTEAFF.

This chain joins TRBV7-2 and TRBJ2-2; D remains ambiguous. Trimming took off 6 bases at V and 0 bases at J, with 14 bases between the two ends. Germline-derived CDR1 and CDR2 are SGHTA and FQGNSA. The CDR3 runs to 16 residues. CDR3 loop: CASRGFDSANTGELFF. The CDR3, as DNA: TGTGCCAGCAGGGGCTTCGACTCCGCGAACACCGGGGAGCTGTTTTTT.

The chain is built from TRBV19 and TRBJ1-5; D not resolved. Germline lookup yields CDR1 LNHDA and CDR2 SQIVND (reference sequence). V lost 1 base and J lost 2, with 12 bases in between. The CDR3 extends over 16 amino acids. In nucleotides, the CDR3 is TGTGCCAGTAGTATAGGAGGTAGGCTTGGCAATCAGCCCCAGCATTTT. Translation gives CASSIGGRLGNQPQHF.

The gene calls are TRBV4-1 and TRBJ2-3; the D is unclear. In germline, CDR1 is MGHRA, CDR2 YSYEKL. The germline V and J ends were trimmed by 0 bases and 1 base, with 17 bases remaining between them. This CDR3 region has 18 residues. CDR3 in amino acids: CASSQDMAGSAGTDTQYF. The CDR3 bases are TGCGCCAGCAGCCAAGATATGGCCGGGTCCGCCGGCACAGATACGCAGTATTTT.

CDR3 protein: CASSLGQLVATNEKLFF. The CDR3 DNA sequence: TGTGCCAGCAGCTTAGGTCAACTCGTTGCAACTAATGAAAAACTGTTTTTT. This rearrangement joins TRBV11-2 to TRBJ1-4; the D is unclear. V gave up 1 base and J gave up 0 bases, with 12 bases separating them. Germline CDR1 SGHAT, CDR2 FQNNGV. This CDR3 contains 17 residues.

This chain links TRBV10-3 with TRBJ2-3; the match to TRBD2 covers 11 bases. Trimming at V came to 3 bases and at J to 4 bases, leaving 6 bases not matched to a gene. CDR1 is ENHRY, CDR2 SYGVKD, per germline. The CDR3 is 16 residues long. The DNA of the CDR3 is TGTGCCATCAGTGACCCGGCACTAGCGGGGGCAGATACGCAGTATTTT. Protein: CAISDPALAGADTQYF.

The CDR3 DNA is TGTGCCAGTAGTAGTTCTCCGGGACCCGGTGGAAAGGAGCAGTTCTTC. Translation gives CASSSSPGPGGKEQFF. The chain has TRBV19 and TRBJ2-1; D may be TRBD1 or TRBD2 (5 bases each). The CDR3 length is 16 residues. Germline CDR1 and CDR2: LNHDA and SQIVND (reference sequence). The V and J ends lost 4 bases and 10 bases respectively, with 23 bases between them.

The chain uses TRBV7-9 and TRBJ1-4; 7 bases match TRBD1. After removal of 6 bases from V and 0 bases from J, the junction contained 7 bases not matched to a gene. This CDR3 has 16 residues. Germline loops: CDR1 SEHNR, CDR2 FQNEAQ (reference sequence). DNA for the CDR3: TGTGCCAGCAGAGGCCCCGGGACAGCAACTAATGAAAAACTGTTTTTT. Translation: CASRGPGTATNEKLFF.

The V call is TRBV7-2, the J call TRBJ2-7; no clear D gene. The germline V gene has CDR1 SGHTA and CDR2 FQGNSA. Trimming shortened V by 4 bases and J by 12 bases, and 13 bases separated the two germline ends. The CDR3 extends over 11 amino acids. CDR3: CASSSTEVWYF. In DNA form, the CDR3 reads TGTGCCAGCAGCTCAACAGAAGTTTGGTACTTC.

The chain couples TRBV9 to TRBJ1-2; perhaps TRBD1 as D (6 bases). Trimming pared 4 bases from V and 5 bases from J, leaving 12 bases between. The CDR3 sequence is 13 residues long. Germline V gene sequence: CDR1 SGDLS, CDR2 YYNGEE. CDR3 DNA: TGTGCCAGCAGCCTCACAGGGACATATGGCTACACCTTC. Translated, it gives CASSLTGTYGYTF.

The chain couples TRBV11-2 to TRBJ2-1; D remains unclear. Germline V gene lookup returns CDR1 SGHAT and CDR2 FQNNGV. V gave up 2 bases and J gave up 7 bases, with 18 bases separating them. The CDR3 contains 16 residues. The CDR3: CASSLSSLLSGNEQFF. The CDR3 DNA is TGTGCCAGCAGCTTAAGTTCCTTGCTGAGTGGTAATGAGCAGTTCTTC.

This chain uses TRBV9 with TRBJ2-1; TRBD1 might be the D (6 bases). Germline CDR1 and CDR2: SGDLS and YYNGEE. This CDR3 region has 13 residues. V was pared by 6 bases and J by 14 bases, with 21 bases between. The chain's CDR3 is CASIPYDGTMEFF. The CDR3 DNA is TGTGCCAGCATCCCTTATGACGGGACAATGGAGTTCTTC.

The chain carries TRBV6-5 and TRBJ2-3; D remains ambiguous. Germline lookup yields CDR1 MNHEY and CDR2 SVGAGI. The CDR3 loop spans 14 amino acids. V lost 5 bases, J lost 0 bases, and 9 bases lay in between. The CDR3 DNA sequence: TGTGCCAGCAGTGATCGGGCTAGCACAGATACGCAGTATTTT. Protein product: CASSDRASTDTQYF.

V usage is TRBV18 and J usage is TRBJ1-1; D is possibly TRBD1 (5 bases). Germline V gene sequence: CDR1 KGHSH, CDR2 LQKENI. Between the trimmed V and J ends, which lost 2 bases and 8 bases, there was a span of 9 bases. This CDR3 spans 12 amino acids. CDR3: CASSPRAGEAFF. The CDR3 DNA follows: TGTGCCAGCTCACCAAGGGCAGGGGAAGCTTTCTTT.

The chain links TRBV29-1 to TRBJ2-3; the D gene is possibly TRBD1 (6 bases). Germline values: CDR1 SQVTM, CDR2 ANQGSEA. V was pared by 6 bases and J by 6 bases, with 19 bases between. The CDR3 runs 14 residues. The CDR3 DNA sequence: TGCAGCGTCGATATCCCCGGGACACCTGATACGCAGTATTTT. Residues: CSVDIPGTPDTQYF.

The J gene is TRBJ1-3, the V gene TRBV10-2, with 8 bases that match TRBD1. Germline V gene sequence: CDR1 WSHSY, CDR2 SAAADI. This CDR3 is 17 amino acids long. V was pared by 3 bases and J by 1 base, with 8 bases of the junction left unmatched. The CDR3 is CASSEGAGGASGNTIYF. In nucleotides, the CDR3 is TGCGCCAGCAGTGAAGGCGCAGGGGGCGCATCTGGAAACACCATATATTTT.

The chain recombines TRBV7-2 with TRBJ1-3, with D hard to call. The germline gives CDR1 SGHTA, CDR2 FQGNSA. The V end lost 7 bases, the J end lost 3 bases, and 10 bases lay between the germline ends. The CDR3 contains 13 residues. CDR3 loop: CASMAPNGNTIYF. The DNA of the CDR3 is TGTGCCAGCATGGCCCCCAATGGAAACACCATATATTTT.

The genes are TRBV5-5 and TRBJ2-3; D uncertain. V shed 0 bases and J shed 2 bases, with 10 bases lying between them. The CDR3 is made up of 15 amino acids. The germline V gene encodes CDR1 SGHKS and CDR2 YYEKEE (reference sequence). The CDR3 loop reads CASSLDRAVTDTQYF. The CDR3 region has the DNA TGTGCCAGCAGCTTGGATCGTGCCGTCACAGATACGCAGTATTTT.